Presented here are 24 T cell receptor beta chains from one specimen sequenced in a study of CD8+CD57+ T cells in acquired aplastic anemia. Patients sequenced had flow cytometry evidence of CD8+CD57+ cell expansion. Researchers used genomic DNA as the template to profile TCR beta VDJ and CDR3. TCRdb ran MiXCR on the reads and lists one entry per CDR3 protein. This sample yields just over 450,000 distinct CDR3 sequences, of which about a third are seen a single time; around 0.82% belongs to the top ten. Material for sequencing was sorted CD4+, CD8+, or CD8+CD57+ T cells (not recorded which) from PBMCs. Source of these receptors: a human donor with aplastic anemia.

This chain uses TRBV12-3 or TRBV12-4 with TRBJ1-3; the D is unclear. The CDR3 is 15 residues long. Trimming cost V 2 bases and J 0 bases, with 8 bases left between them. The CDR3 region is CASSLRESSGNTIYF. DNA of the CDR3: TGTGCCAGCAGTTTAAGGGAAAGCTCTGGAAACACCATATATTTT.

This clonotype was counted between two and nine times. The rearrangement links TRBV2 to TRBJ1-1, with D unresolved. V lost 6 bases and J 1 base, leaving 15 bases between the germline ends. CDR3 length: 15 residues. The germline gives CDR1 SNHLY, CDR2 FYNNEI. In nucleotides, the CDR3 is TGTGCCAGCAGCTCCTCGGCGGAGCGGAACACTGAAGCTTTCTTT. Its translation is CASSSSAERNTEAFF.

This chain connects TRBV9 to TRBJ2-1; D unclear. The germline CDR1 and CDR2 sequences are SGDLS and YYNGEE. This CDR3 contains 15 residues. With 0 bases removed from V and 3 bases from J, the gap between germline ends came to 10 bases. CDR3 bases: TGTGCCAGCAGCGTAGAGTTGGAGCACTACAATGAGCAGTTCTTC. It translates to CASSVELEHYNEQFF.

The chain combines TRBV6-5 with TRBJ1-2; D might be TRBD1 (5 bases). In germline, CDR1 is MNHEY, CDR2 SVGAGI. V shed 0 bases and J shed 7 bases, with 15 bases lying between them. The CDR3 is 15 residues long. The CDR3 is CASSYSEIGAGGYTF. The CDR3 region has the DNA TGTGCCAGCAGTTACTCGGAAATCGGGGCTGGTGGCTACACCTTC.

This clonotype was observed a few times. The CDR3 loop reads CASSLEGQDNEQFF. For the CDR3, the DNA is TGTGCCAGCAGCTTGGAGGGACAGGACAATGAGCAGTTCTTC. The J gene is TRBJ2-1, the V gene TRBV6-1; TRBD1 matches at 8 bases. This CDR3 is built from 14 residues. Germline CDR1 and CDR2: MNHNS and SASEGT. The V and J ends lost 6 bases and 5 bases, in that order; junction bases with no gene match: 6.

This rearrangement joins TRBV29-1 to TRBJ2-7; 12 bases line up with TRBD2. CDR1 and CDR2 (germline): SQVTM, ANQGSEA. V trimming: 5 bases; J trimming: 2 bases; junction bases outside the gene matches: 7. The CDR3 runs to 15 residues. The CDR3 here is CSVRPGLAGPYEQYF. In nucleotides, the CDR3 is TGCAGCGTTAGACCCGGACTAGCGGGGCCCTACGAGCAGTACTTC.

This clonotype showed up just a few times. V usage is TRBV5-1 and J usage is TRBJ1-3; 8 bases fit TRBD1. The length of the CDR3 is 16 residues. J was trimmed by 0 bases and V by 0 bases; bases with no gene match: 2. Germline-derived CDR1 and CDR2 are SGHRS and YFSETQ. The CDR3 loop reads CASSLEDRASGNTIYF. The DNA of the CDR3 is TGCGCCAGCAGCTTGGAGGACAGGGCCTCTGGAAACACCATATATTTT.

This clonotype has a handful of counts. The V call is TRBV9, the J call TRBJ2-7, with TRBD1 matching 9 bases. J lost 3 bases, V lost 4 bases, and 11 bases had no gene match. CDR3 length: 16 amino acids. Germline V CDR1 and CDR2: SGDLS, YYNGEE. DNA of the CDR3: TGTGCCAGCAGCAGGTTTGGGACAGGGAATGGCTACGAGCAGTACTTC. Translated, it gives CASSRFGTGNGYEQYF.

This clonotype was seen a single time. The CDR3 DNA reads TGTGCCTGGAGTCGTCAGGAGAACACTGAAGCTTTCTTT. This codes for CAWSRQENTEAFF. The V gene is TRBV30, the J gene TRBJ1-1; the D is unclear. Per germline, CDR1 GTSNPN and CDR2 SVGIG (reference sequence). This CDR3 spans 13 amino acids. V shed 2 bases and J shed 1 base, with 8 bases lying between them.

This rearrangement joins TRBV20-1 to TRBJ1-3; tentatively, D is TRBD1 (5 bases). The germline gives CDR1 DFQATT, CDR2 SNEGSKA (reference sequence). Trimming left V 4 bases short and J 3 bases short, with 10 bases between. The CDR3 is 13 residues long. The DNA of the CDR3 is TGCAGTGCTACCTCGGGGGGTGGAAACACCATATATTTT. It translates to CSATSGGGNTIYF.

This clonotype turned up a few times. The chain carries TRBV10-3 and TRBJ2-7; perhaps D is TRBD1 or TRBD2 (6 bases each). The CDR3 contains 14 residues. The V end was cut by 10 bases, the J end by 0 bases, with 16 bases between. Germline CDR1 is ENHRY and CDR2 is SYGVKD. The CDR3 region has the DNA TGTGCCACCAGAAGGGGGGAGAGCTCCTACGAGCAGTACGTC. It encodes CATRRGESSYEQYV.

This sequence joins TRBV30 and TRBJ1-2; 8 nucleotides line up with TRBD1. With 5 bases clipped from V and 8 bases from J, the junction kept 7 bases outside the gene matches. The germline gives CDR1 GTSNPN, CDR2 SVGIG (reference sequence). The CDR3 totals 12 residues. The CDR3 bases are TGTGCCTGGGGTTGGACAGGGAACGGCTACACCTTC. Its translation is CAWGWTGNGYTF.

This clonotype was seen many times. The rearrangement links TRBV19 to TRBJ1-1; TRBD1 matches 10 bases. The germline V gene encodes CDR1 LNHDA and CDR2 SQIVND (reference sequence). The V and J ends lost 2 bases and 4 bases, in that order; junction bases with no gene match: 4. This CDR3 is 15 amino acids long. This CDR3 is CASSIPGQGGTEAFF. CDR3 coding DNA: TGTGCCAGTAGTATACCTGGACAGGGGGGCACTGAAGCTTTCTTT.

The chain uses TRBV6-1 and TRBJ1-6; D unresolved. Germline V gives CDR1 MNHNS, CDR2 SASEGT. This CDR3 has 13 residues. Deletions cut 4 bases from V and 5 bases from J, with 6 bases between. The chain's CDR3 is CASSVENNSPLHF. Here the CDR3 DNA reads TGTGCCAGCAGTGTGGAGAATAATTCACCCCTCCACTTT.

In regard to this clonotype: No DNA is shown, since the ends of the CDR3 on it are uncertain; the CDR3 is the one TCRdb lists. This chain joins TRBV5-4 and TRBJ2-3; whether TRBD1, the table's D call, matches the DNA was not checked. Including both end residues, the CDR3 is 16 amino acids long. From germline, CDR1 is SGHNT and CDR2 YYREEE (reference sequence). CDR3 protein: CASSLEFGQGSDTRYF.

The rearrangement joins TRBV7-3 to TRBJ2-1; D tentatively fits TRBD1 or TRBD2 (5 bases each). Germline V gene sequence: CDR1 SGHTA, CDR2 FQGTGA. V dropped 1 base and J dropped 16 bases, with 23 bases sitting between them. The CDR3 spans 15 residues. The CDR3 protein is CASSLNTLRDQSLFF. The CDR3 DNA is TGTGCCAGCAGCTTAAACACACTCCGGGACCAGTCTTTATTCTTC.

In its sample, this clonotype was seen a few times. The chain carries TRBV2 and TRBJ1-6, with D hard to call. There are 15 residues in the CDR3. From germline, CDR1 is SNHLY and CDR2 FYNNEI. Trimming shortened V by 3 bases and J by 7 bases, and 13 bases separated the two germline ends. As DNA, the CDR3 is TGTGCCAGCAGTGACCAGGTCCGGCGGAATTCACCCCTCCACTTT. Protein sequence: CASSDQVRRNSPLHF. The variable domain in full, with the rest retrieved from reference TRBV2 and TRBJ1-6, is EPEVTQTPSHQVTQMGQEVILRCVPISNHLYFYWYRQILGQKVEFLVSFYNNEISEKSEIFDDQFSVERPDGSNFTLKIRSTKLEDSAMYFCASSDQVRRNSPLHFGNGTRLTVT.

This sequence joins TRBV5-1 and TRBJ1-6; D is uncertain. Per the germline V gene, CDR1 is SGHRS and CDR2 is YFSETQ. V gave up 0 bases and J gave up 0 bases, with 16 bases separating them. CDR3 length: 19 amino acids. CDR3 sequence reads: CASSLVNPRSGSYNSPLHF. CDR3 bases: TGCGCCAGCAGCTTGGTAAATCCCAGGTCGGGCTCCTATAATTCACCCCTCCACTTT.

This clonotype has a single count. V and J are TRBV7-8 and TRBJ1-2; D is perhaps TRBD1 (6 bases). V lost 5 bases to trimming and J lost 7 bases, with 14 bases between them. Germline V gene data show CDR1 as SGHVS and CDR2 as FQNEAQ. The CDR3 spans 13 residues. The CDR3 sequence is CASSQDSDSGYTF. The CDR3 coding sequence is TGTGCCAGCAGCCAGGACAGCGACTCTGGCTACACCTTC.

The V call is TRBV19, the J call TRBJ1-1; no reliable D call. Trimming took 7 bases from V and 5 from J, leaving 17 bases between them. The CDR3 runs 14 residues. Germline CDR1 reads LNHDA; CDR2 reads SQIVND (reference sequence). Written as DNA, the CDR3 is TGTGCCAGTACCCCCCGGGATAGATGGACTGAAGCTTTCTTT. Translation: CASTPRDRWTEAFF.

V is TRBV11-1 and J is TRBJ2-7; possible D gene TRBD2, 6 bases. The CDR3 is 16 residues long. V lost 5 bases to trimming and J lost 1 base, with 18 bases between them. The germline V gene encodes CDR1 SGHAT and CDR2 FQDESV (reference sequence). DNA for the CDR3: TGTGCCAGCAGCAGAGTTGGGGGGAGGCGATCCTACGAGCAGTACTTC. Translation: CASSRVGGRRSYEQYF.

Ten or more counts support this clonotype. This chain's CDR3 is CAISESSDTQYF. The CDR3 DNA follows: TGTGCCATCAGTGAGTCGTCAGATACGCAGTATTTT. The V and J genes are TRBV10-3 and TRBJ2-3; D is uncertain. The V end was cut by 0 bases, the J end by 4 bases, with 2 bases between. This CDR3 region has 12 residues. The germline V gene has CDR1 ENHRY and CDR2 SYGVKD.

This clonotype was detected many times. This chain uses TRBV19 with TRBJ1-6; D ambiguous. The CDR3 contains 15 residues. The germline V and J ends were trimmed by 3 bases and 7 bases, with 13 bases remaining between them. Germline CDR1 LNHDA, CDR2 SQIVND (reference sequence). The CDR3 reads CASSIPSPKNSPLHF. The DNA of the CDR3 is TGTGCCAGTAGTATCCCGAGTCCTAAAAATTCACCCCTCCACTTT. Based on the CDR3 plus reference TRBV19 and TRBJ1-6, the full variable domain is DGGITQSPKYLFRKEGQNVTLSCEQNLNHDAMYWYRQDPGQGLRLIYYSQIVNDFQKGDIAEGYSVSREKKESFPLTVTSAQKNPTAFYLCASSIPSPKNSPLHFGNGTRLTVT.

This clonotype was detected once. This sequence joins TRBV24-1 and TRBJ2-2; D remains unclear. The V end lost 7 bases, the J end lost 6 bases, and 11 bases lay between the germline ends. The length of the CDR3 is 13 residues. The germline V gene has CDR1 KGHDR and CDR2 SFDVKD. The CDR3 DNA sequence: TGTGCCACCAGCGCCCAGTTAGCCGGGGAGCTGTTTTTT. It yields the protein CATSAQLAGELFF.